The 11 T cell receptor beta chains listed next were all sequenced from one sample in a study of graft-versus-host responses after intestinal transplantation. TCRdb keeps only in-frame clones here, not all; method: immunoSEQ multiplex PCR. The sample has about 57,000 clones, 70% to 90% seen once. The sample in question was PBMCs, obtained 26 days after transplant. The receptors shown here come from a human patient who received an intestinal transplant, so some T cells may come from the graft donor.

V is TRBV4-2 and J is TRBJ2-1; possible D gene TRBD2, 6 bases. Trimming pared 0 bases from V and 9 bases from J, leaving 6 bases between. Germline values: CDR1 LGHNA, CDR2 YNFKEQ. CDR3 length: 12 residues. The CDR3 region has the DNA TGTGCCAGCAGCCAAGAAGCGGGTGAGCAGTTCTTC. It is translated as CASSQEAGEQFF.

The chain is built from TRBV5-8 and TRBJ2-1, with unresolved D. The CDR3 extends over 14 amino acids. V was clipped by 0 bases and J by 4 bases, with 8 bases between them. Germline V gives CDR1 SGHTS, CDR2 YDEGEE. The CDR3 spells CASSLVTGYNEQFF. The CDR3 nucleotides are TGTGCCAGCAGCTTGGTGACCGGGTACAATGAGCAGTTCTTC.

A single count supports this clone. The V and J genes are TRBV7-9 and TRBJ1-2; TRBD1 agrees at 8 bases. Germline loops: CDR1 SEHNR, CDR2 FQNEAQ (reference sequence). V lost 5 bases, J lost 2 bases, and 10 bases stayed unmatched. This CDR3 spans 16 amino acids. This CDR3 reads CASSLPRTGRNYGYTF. For the CDR3, the DNA is TGTGCCAGCAGCCTGCCGAGGACAGGGAGGAACTATGGCTACACCTTC.

The chain links TRBV25-1 to TRBJ1-3; 8 positions agree with TRBD1. The germline gives CDR1 MGHDK, CDR2 SYGVNS. The CDR3 consists of 16 residues. V shed 4 bases, J shed 0 bases, and the junction held 5 bases outside the gene matches. CDR3 bases: TGTGCCAGCAGTGCCGGACAGGGCCTCTCTGGAAACACCATATATTTT. Its translation is CASSAGQGLSGNTIYF. The full variable domain, rest sourced from reference TRBV25-1 and TRBJ1-3, is EADIYQTPRYLVIGTGKKITLECSQTMGHDKMYWYQQDPGMELHLIHYSYGVNSTEKGDLSSESTVSRIRTEHFPLTLESARPSHTSQYLCASSAGQGLSGNTIYFGEGSWLTVV.

The genes are TRBV7-9 and TRBJ2-5; possibly TRBD1 for D (5 bases). The V end lost 4 bases, the J end lost 2 bases, and 14 bases lay between the germline ends. The V gene's germline CDR1 is SEHNR and CDR2 FQNEAQ (reference sequence). There are 15 residues in the CDR3. CDR3 in DNA: TGTGCCAGCAGCTCGATACAGGTGGTACAAGAGACCCAGTACTTC. This gives the protein CASSSIQVVQETQYF.

J is TRBJ1-1 and V is TRBV27, with D perhaps TRBD1 (5 bases). The CDR3 consists of 13 residues. V was cut by 2 bases and J by 7 bases, with 11 bases left in between. The germline gives CDR1 MNHEY, CDR2 SMNVEV (reference sequence). The CDR3 region is CASSLSRTLEAFF. The CDR3 DNA reads TGTGCCAGCAGTTTAAGTCGGACACTTGAAGCTTTCTTT.

The chain carries TRBV7-2 and TRBJ1-5; a weak D match, TRBD1 (6 bases). This CDR3 region has 15 residues. The germline CDR1 and CDR2 sequences are SGHTA and FQGNSA. Trimming took off 1 base at V and 3 bases at J, with 10 bases between the two ends. Here the CDR3 reads CASSLEGQHNQPQHF. The CDR3, as DNA: TGTGCCAGCAGCTTAGAAGGACAGCACAATCAGCCCCAGCATTTT.

The chain couples TRBV10-1 to TRBJ2-1; TRBD2 matches 13 bases. CDR3 size: 15 residues. Germline CDR1 reads WNHNN; CDR2 reads SYGVQD (reference sequence). V shed 6 bases, J shed 6 bases, and the junction held 5 bases outside the gene matches. The CDR3 here is CASSPGTSGINEQFF. CDR3 bases: TGCGCCAGCAGCCCCGGGACTAGCGGGATCAATGAGCAGTTCTTC.

The chain joins TRBV7-9 to TRBJ1-2; D perhaps matches TRBD1 (5 bases). The CDR3 sequence is 14 residues long. Germline loops: CDR1 SEHNR, CDR2 FQNEAQ (reference sequence). V was shortened by 1 base and J by 4 bases, with 10 bases between the two germline ends. The CDR3 DNA sequence: TGTGCCAGCAGCTTAGAAGCGGGGGGCTATGGCTACACCTTC. It specifies CASSLEAGGYGYTF. Full variable domain (remainder filled in from reference TRBV7-9 and TRBJ1-2): DTGVSQNPRHKITKRGQNVTFRCDPISEHNRLYWYRQTLGQGPEFLTYFQNEAQLEKSRLLSDRFSAERPKGSFSTLEIQRTEQGDSAMYLCASSLEAGGYGYTFGSGTRLTVV.

V and J are TRBV19 and TRBJ2-5; D not certain. The germline V gene has CDR1 LNHDA and CDR2 SQIVND (reference sequence). The V end was cut by 1 base, the J end by 2 bases, with 8 bases between. The CDR3 covers 14 residues. The CDR3 bases are TGTGCCAGTAGTATAGGCCCCAGTCAAGAGACCCAGTACTTC. Translated, it gives CASSIGPSQETQYF.

This rearrangement joins TRBV7-9 to TRBJ2-2, with 8 bases fitting TRBD2. Unmatched junction bases numbered 14, after V lost 8 bases and J lost 6 bases. Germline V gene lookup returns CDR1 SEHNR and CDR2 FQNEAQ (reference sequence). The CDR3 contains 16 residues. CDR3 bases: TGTGCCAGCGAACCGGGGGGGCCGATTCTCCCCGGGGAGCTGTTTTTT. Amino acid sequence: CASEPGGPILPGELFF. Drawing the rest from reference TRBV7-9 and TRBJ2-2, the complete variable domain is DTGVSQNPRHKITKRGQNVTFRCDPISEHNRLYWYRQTLGQGPEFLTYFQNEAQLEKSRLLSDRFSAERPKGSFSTLEIQRTEQGDSAMYLCASEPGGPILPGELFFGEGSRLTVL.